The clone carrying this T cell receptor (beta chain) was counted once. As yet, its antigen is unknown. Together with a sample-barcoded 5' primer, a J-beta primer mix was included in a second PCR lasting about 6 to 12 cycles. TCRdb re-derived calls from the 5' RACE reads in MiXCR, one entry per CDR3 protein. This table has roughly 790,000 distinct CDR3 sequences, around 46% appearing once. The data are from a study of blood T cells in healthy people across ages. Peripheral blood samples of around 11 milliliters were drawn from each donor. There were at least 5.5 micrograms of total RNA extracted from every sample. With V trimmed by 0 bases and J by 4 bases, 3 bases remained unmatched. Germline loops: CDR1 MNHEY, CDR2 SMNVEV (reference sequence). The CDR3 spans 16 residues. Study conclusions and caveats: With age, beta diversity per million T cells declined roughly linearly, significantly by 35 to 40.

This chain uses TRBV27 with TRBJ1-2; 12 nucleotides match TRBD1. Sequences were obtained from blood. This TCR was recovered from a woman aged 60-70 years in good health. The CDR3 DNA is TGTGCCAGCAGTTTATCGGGGACAGGGGGCGGCTATGGCTACACCTTC. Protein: CASSLSGTGGGYGYTF.